The 16 T cell receptor beta chains presented below share a single source sample, sequenced in a study of T cells in localized non-small cell lung cancer. Assay used: immunoSEQ multiplex PCR; TCRdb lists only in-frame clones, some missing. Of around 1,800 clones listed, roughly a quarter were seen once; the top ten hold over 15%. Sequencing was performed on normal lung tissue next to the tumor, taken before any cancer treatment. The receptors come from a female donor aged 60 or older with stage II lung adenocarcinoma.

The V gene is TRBV19, the J gene TRBJ1-1; 7 positions match TRBD1. Germline loops: CDR1 LNHDA, CDR2 SQIVND (reference sequence). The junction had 13 bases not matched to a gene; V was cut back by 6 bases and J by 0 bases. The CDR3 is 17 residues long. This CDR3 reads CASRSPTGYSMNTEAFF. CDR3 bases: TGTGCCAGTAGGAGCCCGACAGGGTACAGCATGAACACTGAAGCTTTCTTT.

The chain joins TRBV5-1 to TRBJ1-4; TRBD1 aligns across 7 bases. Germline V gene data show CDR1 as SGHRS and CDR2 as YFSETQ. The J segment lost 6 bases and the V segment lost 1 base, leaving 3 bases of the junction unmatched. The CDR3 has 14 residues. This chain's CDR3 is CASSLRTGDEKLFF. CDR3 DNA: TGCGCCAGCAGCTTGAGGACAGGAGATGAAAAACTGTTTTTT.

Only a few counts were recorded for this clone. CDR3 loop: CASSLSPGKSYEQYF. The CDR3 region has the DNA TGTGCCAGCAGCTTAAGCCCAGGGAAATCCTACGAGCAGTACTTC. This chain uses TRBV7-6 with TRBJ2-7; D might be TRBD1 (5 bases). The germline CDR1 and CDR2 sequences are SGHVS and FNYEAQ. The CDR3 consists of 15 residues. V was cut by 2 bases and J by 1 base, with 12 bases left in between.

This clone was counted between two and nine times. The rearrangement links TRBV18 to TRBJ1-4, with a possible D match to TRBD1 (6 bases). The germline V and J ends were trimmed by 6 bases and 8 bases, with 13 bases remaining between them. The V gene's germline CDR1 is KGHSH and CDR2 LQKENI. The CDR3 has 13 residues. The CDR3 DNA reads as TGTGCCAGCTCCCAGTATCAGGGGGAAAAACTGTTTTTT. The encoded protein is CASSQYQGEKLFF.

This rearrangement joins TRBV4-1 to TRBJ2-1; D ambiguous. This CDR3 contains 17 residues. The V end lost 2 bases, the J end lost 2 bases, and 16 bases lay between the germline ends. Per the germline V gene, CDR1 is MGHRA and CDR2 is YSYEKL. CDR3 DNA: TGCGCCAGCAGCCAAAAGCCCTCGGCTATTACCTACAATGAGCAGTTCTTC. Residues: CASSQKPSAITYNEQFF.

This clone occurred a few times. J is TRBJ2-6 and V is TRBV19; the match to TRBD1 covers 8 bases. The trim removed 4 bases at V and 4 bases at J, leaving 12 bases unmatched. The CDR3 runs 18 residues. CDR1 is LNHDA and CDR2 is SQIVND in the germline V gene (reference sequence). The CDR3 region is CASSTPTGELWGANVLTF. For the CDR3, the DNA is TGTGCCAGTAGTACCCCGACAGGGGAGTTGTGGGGGGCCAACGTCCTGACTTTC.

This clone was picked up a small number of times. This chain connects TRBV1 to TRBJ2-2; TRBD1, the table's D call, was not compared with the DNA. TRBV1 represents a pseudogene. CDR3 length: 16 residues. CDR3 bases: TGCGCCAGCAGCCAAGGACAGGGAAGTGGGACCGGGGAGCTGTTTTTT. Encoded protein: CASSQGQGSGTGELFF.

This clone occurred a few times. The chain joins TRBV18 to TRBJ1-5, with D unresolved. Germline assignment: CDR1 KGHSH and CDR2 LQKENI. The CDR3 is 13 residues long. V gave up 4 bases and J gave up 7 bases, with 11 bases separating them. This CDR3 is CASSLSATQPQHF. The CDR3 DNA follows: TGTGCCAGCTCACTCTCCGCGACACAGCCCCAGCATTTT.

By share, this clone ranks as large. The chain is built from TRBV19 and TRBJ2-7, with D hard to call. The germline CDR1 and CDR2 sequences are LNHDA and SQIVND (reference sequence). This CDR3 contains 13 residues. Trimming took 4 bases from V and 7 from J, leaving 14 bases between them. CDR3 in amino acids: CASSKETSREQYF. The CDR3 bases are TGTGCCAGTAGTAAAGAGACCTCTCGGGAGCAGTACTTC.

This clone is large. The V gene is TRBV11-3, the J gene TRBJ1-4, with D tentatively TRBD1 (6 bases). V was cut by 5 bases and J by 6 bases, with 13 bases left in between. Germline CDR1 SGHNT, CDR2 YENEEA. The CDR3 is 14 amino acids. CDR3 sequence: CASSRQVGYEKLFF. The CDR3 nucleotides read TGTGCCAGCAGCCGACAGGTGGGCTATGAAAAACTGTTTTTT.

The rearrangement uses TRBV28 and TRBJ2-7; 9 positions agree with TRBD2. After removal of 3 bases from V and 3 bases from J, the junction contained 3 bases not matched to a gene. The CDR3 is made up of 14 amino acids. CDR1 MDHEN and CDR2 SYDVKM come from the germline V gene. CDR3 nucleotides: TGTGCCAGCAGTTTGGCGGGGGGGGTCTACGAGCAGTACTTC. Its translation: CASSLAGGVYEQYF. Using reference TRBV28 and TRBJ2-7 for the parts outside the CDR3, the full variable domain is DVKVTQSSRYLVKRTGEKVFLECVQDMDHENMFWYRQDPGLGLRLIYFSYDVKMKEKGDIPEGYSVSREKKERFSLILESASTNQTSMYLCASSLAGGVYEQYFGPGTRLTVT.

The sample holds a few counts of this clone. This chain connects TRBV15 to TRBJ1-1; no firm D call. Germline V lookup: CDR1 LNHNV, CDR2 YYDKDF (reference sequence). V was trimmed by 1 base and J by 1 base, leaving 13 bases between them. CDR3 length equals 16 residues. CDR3 sequence: CATSRGGNVGNTEAFF. For the CDR3, the DNA is TGTGCCACCAGCAGAGGTGGCAATGTAGGGAACACTGAAGCTTTCTTT.

In its sample, this clone ranks as large. J is TRBJ1-3 and V is TRBV30, with 9 bases that match TRBD1. The CDR3 runs to 15 residues. The germline gives CDR1 GTSNPN, CDR2 SVGIG (reference sequence). After removal of 5 bases from V and 4 bases from J, the junction contained 9 bases not matched to a gene. The CDR3 loop is CAWGTGQGRGNTIYF. Here the CDR3 DNA reads TGTGCCTGGGGAACGGGACAGGGTAGGGGAAACACCATATATTTT. Supplemented by reference TRBV30 and TRBJ1-3, the full variable domain reads SQTIHQWPATLVQPVGSPLSLECTVEGTSNPNLYWYRQAAGRGLQLLFYSVGIGQISSEVPQNLSASRPQDRQFILSSKKLLLSDSGFYLCAWGTGQGRGNTIYFGEGSWLTVV.

V usage is TRBV6-8 and J usage is TRBJ2-3; 8 bases agree with TRBD1. Trimming removed 10 bases from V and 0 bases from J; junction bases left unmatched: 6. The CDR3 is 14 residues long. CDR1 and CDR2 from the germline V gene are MNHGY and SAAAGT. In nucleotides, the CDR3 is TGTGCCATCAATCAGGGGGCCAGCACAGATACGCAGTATTTT. Encoded protein: CAINQGASTDTQYF.

This sequence joins TRBV9 and TRBJ2-7, with D possibly called TRBD1 or TRBD2 (6 bases each). The germline V gene has CDR1 SGDLS and CDR2 YYNGEE. The CDR3 contains 16 residues. V lost 0 bases, J lost 7 bases, and 20 bases lay in between. CDR3 coding DNA: TGTGCCAGCAGCGTAGGTTCCGTGGGGGGCGGAGAAGAGCAGTACTTC. Translating gives CASSVGSVGGGEEQYF.

This clone was recorded only once. V gene TRBV28 combines with J gene TRBJ1-4; 8 positions agree with TRBD1. Per germline, CDR1 MDHEN and CDR2 SYDVKM. V dropped 4 bases and J dropped 7; count of bases not matched to a gene: 8. This CDR3 contains 15 residues. The CDR3 loop reads CASSSGQGNIEKLFF. The CDR3 DNA sequence: TGTGCCAGCAGTTCCGGACAGGGTAATATTGAAAAACTGTTTTTT. The whole variable domain, remainder taken from reference TRBV28 and TRBJ1-4, is DVKVTQSSRYLVKRTGEKVFLECVQDMDHENMFWYRQDPGLGLRLIYFSYDVKMKEKGDIPEGYSVSREKKERFSLILESASTNQTSMYLCASSSGQGNIEKLFFGSGTQLSVL.